These 15 T cell receptor beta chains originate from one sample sequenced in a study of shared clonotypes between healthy human individuals. Sequencing was performed with immunoSEQ multiplex PCR; in TCRdb, only in-frame clones are kept and a portion is missing. The sample records approximately 2.1 million clones, 85% to 95% being singletons. The sample was naive CD4+ T cells from PBMCs. Subset indicated: CD45RA+ positively selected. The receptors here all came from a man in his late teens or twenties in good health. Some clones in this sample may be carry-over from other donors' samples.

The V and J genes are TRBV5-4 and TRBJ2-1; 15 positions agree with TRBD2. Germline assignment: CDR1 SGHNT and CDR2 YYREEE (reference sequence). The V and J ends lost 3 bases and 1 base, in that order; junction bases with no gene match: 8. The CDR3 extends over 19 amino acids. The CDR3 protein is CASSSRTGTSGRSYNEQFF. The CDR3 DNA is TGTGCCAGCAGCTCACGGACCGGGACTAGCGGGAGGTCCTACAATGAGCAGTTCTTC.

This clone was detected once. V and J are TRBV7-9 and TRBJ2-1; D gene uncertain. Germline V lookup: CDR1 SEHNR, CDR2 FQNEAQ (reference sequence). Trimming shortened V by 5 bases and J by 5 bases, and 10 bases separated the two germline ends. The length of the CDR3 is 13 residues. CDR3 loop: CASSPDTDNEQFF. CDR3 coding DNA: TGTGCCAGCAGCCCGGATACCGACAATGAGCAGTTCTTC. Combining the CDR3 with reference TRBV7-9 and TRBJ2-1 gives the whole variable domain DTGVSQNPRHKITKRGQNVTFRCDPISEHNRLYWYRQTLGQGPEFLTYFQNEAQLEKSRLLSDRFSAERPKGSFSTLEIQRTEQGDSAMYLCASSPDTDNEQFFGPGTRLTVL.

V and J are TRBV10-1 and TRBJ2-3; TRBD2 aligns across 14 bases. The germline CDR1 and CDR2 sequences are WNHNN and SYGVQD (reference sequence). The trim removed 6 bases at V and 6 bases at J, leaving 5 bases unmatched. This CDR3 comprises 15 residues. For the CDR3, the DNA is TGCGCCAGCAGCACGACTAGCGGGAGGGGTGATACGCAGTATTTT. Translation gives CASSTTSGRGDTQYF.

The rearrangement uses TRBV7-3 and TRBJ2-2; no clear D gene. Trimming removed 5 bases from V and 4 bases from J, with 11 bases in between. The CDR3 extends over 14 amino acids. Germline V gene sequence: CDR1 SGHTA, CDR2 FQGTGA. The CDR3 DNA reads as TGTGCCAGCAGCATAAGGGCCGCCACCGGGGAGCTGTTTTTT. Protein product: CASSIRAATGELFF.

This clone was observed a few times. The V gene is TRBV5-1, the J gene TRBJ2-2, with a tentative D call TRBD2 (5 bases). Germline loops: CDR1 SGHRS, CDR2 YFSETQ. Trimming removed 0 bases from V and 7 bases from J, with 10 bases in between. CDR3 length: 14 residues. The CDR3 here is CASSLASEGGELFF. Written as DNA, the CDR3 is TGCGCCAGCAGCTTGGCAAGCGAGGGCGGGGAGCTGTTTTTT. The full variable domain, in which reference TRBV5-1 and TRBJ2-2 provide the parts outside the CDR3, is KAGVTQTPRYLIKTRGQQVTLSCSPISGHRSVSWYQQTPGQGLQFLFEYFSETQRNKGNFPGRFSGRQFSNSRSEMNVSTLELGDSALYLCASSLASEGGELFFGEGSRLTVL.

The chain links TRBV28 to TRBJ1-2; the D gene is possibly TRBD1 (5 bases). Germline V gives CDR1 MDHEN, CDR2 SYDVKM. V gave up 1 base and J gave up 5 bases, with 14 bases separating them. The CDR3 sequence is 15 residues long. CDR3 bases: TGTGCCAGCAGTTTATTGGACACTACGGGGTATGGCTACACCTTC. It translates to CASSLLDTTGYGYTF.

This chain joins TRBV7-2 and TRBJ2-3; D is possibly TRBD2 (6 bases). Deletions cut 3 bases from V and 0 bases from J, with 10 bases between. The CDR3 has 15 amino acids. Germline-derived CDR1 and CDR2 are SGHTA and FQGNSA. CDR3 coding DNA: TGTGCCAGCAGCTTCGGCGGGATGAGCACAGATACGCAGTATTTT. Amino acid sequence: CASSFGGMSTDTQYF. Supplemented by reference TRBV7-2 and TRBJ2-3, the full variable domain reads GAGVSQSPSNKVTEKGKDVELRCDPISGHTALYWYRQSLGQGLEFLIYFQGNSAPDKSGLPSDRFSAERTGGSVSTLTIQRTQQEDSAVYLCASSFGGMSTDTQYFGPGTRLTVL.

This clone has only a few counts. This chain links TRBV28 with TRBJ1-1; a possible D gene is TRBD1 (6 bases). This CDR3 is built from 15 residues. Germline CDR1 reads MDHEN; CDR2 reads SYDVKM. Trimming removed 6 bases from V and 2 bases from J, with 16 bases in between. CDR3 DNA sequence: TGTGCCAGCAGCCCAAGGAAGGGGGTAAACACTGAAGCTTTCTTT. Translating it yields CASSPRKGVNTEAFF.

V usage is TRBV4-2 and J usage is TRBJ2-7; 10 bases are a match to TRBD1. CDR1 and CDR2 from the germline V gene are LGHNA and YNFKEQ. The J segment lost 6 bases and the V segment lost 1 base, leaving 0 bases of the junction unmatched. This CDR3 region has 13 residues. CDR3 sequence: CASSQGQGAEQYF. In DNA form, the CDR3 reads TGTGCCAGCAGCCAAGGACAGGGGGCCGAGCAGTACTTC.

The chain couples TRBV18 to TRBJ2-7; 11 bases agree with TRBD2. The CDR3 loop spans 16 amino acids. Germline V gene lookup returns CDR1 KGHSH and CDR2 LQKENI. V trimming: 3 bases; J trimming: 5 bases; junction bases outside the gene matches: 9. The CDR3 DNA reads as TGTGCCAGCTCACCCCTAGCGGGAGGACGGTGGGACGAGCAGTACTTC. The encoded protein is CASSPLAGGRWDEQYF. The entire variable domain, with the rest obtained from reference TRBV18 and TRBJ2-7, is as follows: NAGVMQNPRHLVRRRGQEARLRCSPMKGHSHVYWYRQLPEEGLKFMVYLQKENIIDESGMPKERFSAEFPKEGPSILRIQQVVRGDSAAYFCASSPLAGGRWDEQYFGPGTRLTVT.

Turning to this clone: Other DNA sequences in the same sample also yield this CDR3. The V call is TRBV9, the J call TRBJ1-1, with TRBD1 matching over 8 bases. Looked up from germline, CDR1 is SGDLS and CDR2 is YYNGEE. CDR3 size: 14 residues. With V trimmed by 1 base and J by 1 base, 0 bases remained unmatched. The CDR3 nucleotides read TGTGCCAGCAGCGTACAGGGGGCGAACACTGAAGCTTTCTTT. Translating it yields CASSVQGANTEAFF.

Note on this clone: This sample also contains other DNA sequences that code for the same CDR3. This chain links TRBV5-1 with TRBJ2-7, with TRBD2 matching over 12 bases. The V gene end was trimmed by 3 bases and the J gene end by 4 bases; junction bases not matched to a gene: 5. The germline gives CDR1 SGHRS, CDR2 YFSETQ. This CDR3 is 15 amino acids long. DNA for the CDR3: TGCGCCAGCAGCTCGACTAGCGGGAGTGGTTACGAGCAGTACTTC. It is translated as CASSSTSGSGYEQYF.

As to this clone: The sample has other DNA sequences that encode this CDR3 too. V usage is TRBV5-6 and J usage is TRBJ2-3; D unresolved. Trimming left V 0 bases short and J 0 bases short, with 5 bases between. The CDR3 length is 14 residues. In germline, CDR1 is SGHDT, CDR2 YYEEEE. The CDR3 coding sequence is TGTGCCAGCAGCTTGGTTGGCAGCACAGATACGCAGTATTTT. Translated, it gives CASSLVGSTDTQYF.

This clone was observed once. The V and J genes are TRBV9 and TRBJ2-1, with D unclear. The CDR3 spans 17 residues. V was pared by 2 bases and J by 7 bases, with 22 bases between. Germline assignment: CDR1 SGDLS and CDR2 YYNGEE. This CDR3 reads CASSVRPTTAISNEQFF. The CDR3 DNA reads TGTGCCAGCAGCGTCAGACCAACTACCGCTATTTCTAATGAGCAGTTCTTC.

The CDR3 coding sequence is TGTGCCAGCAGTTTAACGGGGACAGTCGGGACTGAAGCTTTCTTT. Translation: CASSLTGTVGTEAFF. The rearrangement joins TRBV28 to TRBJ1-1; the match to TRBD1 covers 7 bases. With V trimmed by 2 bases and J by 5 bases, 8 bases remained unmatched. CDR1 is MDHEN, CDR2 SYDVKM, per germline. This CDR3 has 15 residues.